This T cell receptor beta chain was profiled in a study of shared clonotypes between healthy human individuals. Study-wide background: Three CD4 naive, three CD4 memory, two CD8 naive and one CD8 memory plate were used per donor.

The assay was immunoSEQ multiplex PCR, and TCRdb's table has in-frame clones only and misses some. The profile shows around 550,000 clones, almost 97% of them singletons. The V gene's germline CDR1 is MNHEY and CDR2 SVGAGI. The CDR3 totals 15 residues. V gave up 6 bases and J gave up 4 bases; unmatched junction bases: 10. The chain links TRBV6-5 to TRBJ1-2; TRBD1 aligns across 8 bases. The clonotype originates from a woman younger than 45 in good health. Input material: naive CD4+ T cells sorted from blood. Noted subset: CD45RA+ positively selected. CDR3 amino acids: CASRPDRGNFYGYTF. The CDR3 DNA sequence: TGTGCCAGCAGACCTGACAGGGGAAATTTCTATGGCTACACCTTC.